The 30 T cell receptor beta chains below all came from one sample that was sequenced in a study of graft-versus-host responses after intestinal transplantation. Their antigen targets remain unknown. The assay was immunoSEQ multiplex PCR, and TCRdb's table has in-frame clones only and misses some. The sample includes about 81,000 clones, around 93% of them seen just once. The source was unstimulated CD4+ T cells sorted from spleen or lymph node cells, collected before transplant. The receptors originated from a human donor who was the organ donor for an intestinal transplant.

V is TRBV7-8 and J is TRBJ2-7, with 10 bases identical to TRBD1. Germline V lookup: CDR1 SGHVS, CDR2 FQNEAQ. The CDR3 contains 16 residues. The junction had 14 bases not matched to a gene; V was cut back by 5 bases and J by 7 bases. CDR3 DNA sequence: TGTGCCAGCAGCACCGGGACAGGGGCTCCTTGGGGAGAGCAGTACTTC. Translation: CASSTGTGAPWGEQYF. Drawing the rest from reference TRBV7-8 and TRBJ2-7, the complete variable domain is GAGVSQSPRYKVAKRGQDVALRCDPISGHVSLFWYQQALGQGPEFLTYFQNEAQLDKSGLPSDRFFAERPEGSVSTLKIQRTQQEDSAVYLCASSTGTGAPWGEQYFGPGTRLTVT.

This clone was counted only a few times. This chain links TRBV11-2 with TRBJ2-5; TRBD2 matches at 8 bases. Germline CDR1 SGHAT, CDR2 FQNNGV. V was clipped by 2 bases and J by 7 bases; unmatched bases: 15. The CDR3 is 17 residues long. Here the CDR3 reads CASSLMSGRSVGVTQYF. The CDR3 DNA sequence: TGTGCCAGCAGCTTAATGAGCGGGAGATCCGTGGGGGTGACCCAGTACTTC.

Here the CDR3 reads CASSDPGGGADYGYTF. CDR3 coding DNA: TGTGCCAGCAGTGACCCCGGTGGAGGGGCGGACTATGGCTACACCTTC. The rearrangement joins TRBV6-1 to TRBJ1-2; possibly TRBD1 for D (5 bases). Trimming took off 3 bases at V and 3 bases at J, with 17 bases between the two ends. The CDR3 totals 16 residues. CDR1 is MNHNS, CDR2 SASEGT, per germline.

The CDR3 spells CASSLIGGSYEQYF. The CDR3 DNA reads TGCGCCAGCAGCCTGATCGGGGGGAGCTACGAGCAGTACTTC. The chain combines TRBV5-1 with TRBJ2-7; 7 positions agree with TRBD2. This CDR3 region has 14 residues. The V segment lost 4 bases and the J segment 3 bases; nucleotides outside the gene matches: 7. Germline V gives CDR1 SGHRS, CDR2 YFSETQ.

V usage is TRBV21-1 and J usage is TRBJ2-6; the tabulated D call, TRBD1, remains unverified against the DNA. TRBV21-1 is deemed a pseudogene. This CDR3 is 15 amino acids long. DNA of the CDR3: TGTGCCAGCAGCAGCGACACCTCTGGGGCCAACGTCCTGACTTTC. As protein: CASSSDTSGANVLTF.

Here the CDR3 reads CASSRDSNEQFF. The CDR3 DNA follows: TGTGCCAGCAGTCGGGACAGCAATGAGCAGTTCTTC. This chain links TRBV2 with TRBJ2-1, with TRBD1 matching 7 bases. Germline V lookup: CDR1 SNHLY, CDR2 FYNNEI. This CDR3 is 12 amino acids long. V shed 5 bases, J shed 6 bases, and the junction held 1 base outside the gene matches.

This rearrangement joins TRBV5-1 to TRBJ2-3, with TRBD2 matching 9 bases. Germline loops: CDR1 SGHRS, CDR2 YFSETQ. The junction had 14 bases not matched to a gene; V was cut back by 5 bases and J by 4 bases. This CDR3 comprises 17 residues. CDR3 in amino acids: CASRNERVSGSADTQYF. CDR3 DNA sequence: TGCGCCAGCAGGAACGAAAGGGTTAGCGGGAGCGCAGATACGCAGTATTTT.

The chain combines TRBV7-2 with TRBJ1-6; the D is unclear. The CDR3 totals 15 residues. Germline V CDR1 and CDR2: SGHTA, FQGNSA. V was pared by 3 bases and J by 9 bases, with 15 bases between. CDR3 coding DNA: TGTGCCAGCAGCTTCCTCGGAGGGATGGGTTCACCCCTCCACTTT. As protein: CASSFLGGMGSPLHF.

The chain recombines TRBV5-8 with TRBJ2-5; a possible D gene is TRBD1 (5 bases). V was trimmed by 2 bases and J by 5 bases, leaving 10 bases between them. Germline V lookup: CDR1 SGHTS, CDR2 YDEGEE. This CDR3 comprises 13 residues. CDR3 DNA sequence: TGTGCCAGCAGCTTCAGGGTGATGGAGACCCAGTACTTC. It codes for CASSFRVMETQYF.

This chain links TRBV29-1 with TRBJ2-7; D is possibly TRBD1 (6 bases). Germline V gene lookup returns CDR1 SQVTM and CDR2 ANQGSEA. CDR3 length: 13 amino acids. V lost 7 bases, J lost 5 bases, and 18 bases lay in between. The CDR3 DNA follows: TGCAGCGCCACCCGGCCAGGGGTAAACGAGCAGTACTTC. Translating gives CSATRPGVNEQYF.

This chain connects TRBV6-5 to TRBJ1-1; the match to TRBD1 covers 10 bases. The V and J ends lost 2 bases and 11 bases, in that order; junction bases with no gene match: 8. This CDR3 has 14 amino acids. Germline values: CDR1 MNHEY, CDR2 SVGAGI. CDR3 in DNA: TGTGCCAGCAGTTACCAACCAGGGACAGGGGAGGCTTTCTTT. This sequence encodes CASSYQPGTGEAFF.

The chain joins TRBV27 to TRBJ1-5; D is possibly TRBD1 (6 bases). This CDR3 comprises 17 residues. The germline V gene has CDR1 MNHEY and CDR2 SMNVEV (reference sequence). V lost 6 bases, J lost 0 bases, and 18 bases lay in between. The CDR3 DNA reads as TGTGCCAGCAGCCGAGAGAGGGACATTTATAGCAATCAGCCCCAGCATTTT. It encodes CASSRERDIYSNQPQHF.

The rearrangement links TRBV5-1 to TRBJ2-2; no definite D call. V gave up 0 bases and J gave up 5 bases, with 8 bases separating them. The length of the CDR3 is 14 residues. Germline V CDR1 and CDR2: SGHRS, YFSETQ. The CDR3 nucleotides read TGCGCCAGCAGCTTGGGCGAGATTACCGGGGAGCTGTTTTTT. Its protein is CASSLGEITGELFF. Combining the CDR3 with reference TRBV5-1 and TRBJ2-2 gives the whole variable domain KAGVTQTPRYLIKTRGQQVTLSCSPISGHRSVSWYQQTPGQGLQFLFEYFSETQRNKGNFPGRFSGRQFSNSRSEMNVSTLELGDSALYLCASSLGEITGELFFGEGSRLTVL.

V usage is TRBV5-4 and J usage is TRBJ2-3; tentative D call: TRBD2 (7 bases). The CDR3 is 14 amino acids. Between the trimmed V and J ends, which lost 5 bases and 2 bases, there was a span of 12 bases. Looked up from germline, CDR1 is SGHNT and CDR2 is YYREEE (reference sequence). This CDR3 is CASSGGGPTDTQYF. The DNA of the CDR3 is TGTGCCAGCAGTGGGGGGGGCCCCACAGATACGCAGTATTTT. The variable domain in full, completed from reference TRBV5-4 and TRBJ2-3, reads ETGVTQSPTHLIKTRGQQVTLRCSSQSGHNTVSWYQQALGQGPQFIFQYYREEENGRGNFPPRFSGLQFPNYSSELNVNALELDDSALYLCASSGGGPTDTQYFGPGTRLTVL.

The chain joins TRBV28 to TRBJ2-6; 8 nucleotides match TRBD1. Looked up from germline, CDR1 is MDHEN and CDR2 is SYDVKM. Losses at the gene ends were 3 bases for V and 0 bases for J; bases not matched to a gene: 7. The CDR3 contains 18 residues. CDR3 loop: CASSFFAGGLSGANVLTF. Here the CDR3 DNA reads TGTGCCAGCAGTTTTTTCGCAGGGGGCCTCTCTGGGGCCAACGTCCTGACTTTC.

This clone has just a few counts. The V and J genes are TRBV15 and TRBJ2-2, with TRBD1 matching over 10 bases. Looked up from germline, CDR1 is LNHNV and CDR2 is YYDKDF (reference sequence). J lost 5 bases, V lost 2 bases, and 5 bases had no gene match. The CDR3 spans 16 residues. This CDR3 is CATSRRGQGKTGELFF. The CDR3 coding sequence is TGTGCCACCAGCAGACGGGGACAGGGGAAAACCGGGGAGCTGTTTTTT.

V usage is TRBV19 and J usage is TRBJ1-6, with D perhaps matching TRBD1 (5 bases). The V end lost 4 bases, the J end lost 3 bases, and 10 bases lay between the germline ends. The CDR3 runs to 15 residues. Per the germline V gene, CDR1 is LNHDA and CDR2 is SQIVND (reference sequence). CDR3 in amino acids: CASSTARDYNSPLHF. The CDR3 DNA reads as TGTGCCAGTAGTACCGCCAGGGACTATAATTCACCCCTCCACTTT.

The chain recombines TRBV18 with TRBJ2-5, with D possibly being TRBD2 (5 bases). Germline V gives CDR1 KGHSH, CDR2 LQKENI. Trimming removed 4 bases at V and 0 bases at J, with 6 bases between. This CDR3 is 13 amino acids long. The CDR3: CASSRGYQETQYF. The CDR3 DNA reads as TGTGCCAGCTCACGAGGGTACCAAGAGACCCAGTACTTC.

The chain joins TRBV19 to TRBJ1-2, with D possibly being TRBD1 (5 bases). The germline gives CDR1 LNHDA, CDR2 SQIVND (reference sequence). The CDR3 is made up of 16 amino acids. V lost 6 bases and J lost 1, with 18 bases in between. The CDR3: CASSMPIAGINYGYTF. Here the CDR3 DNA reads TGTGCCAGTAGCATGCCAATCGCAGGGATTAACTATGGCTACACCTTC.

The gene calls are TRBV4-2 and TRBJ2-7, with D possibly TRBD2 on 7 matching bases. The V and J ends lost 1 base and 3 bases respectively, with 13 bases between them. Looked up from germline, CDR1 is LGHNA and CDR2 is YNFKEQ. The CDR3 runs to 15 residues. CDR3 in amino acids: CASSQGAGAVYEQYF. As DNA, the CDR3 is TGTGCCAGCAGCCAAGGGGCGGGGGCCGTCTACGAGCAGTACTTC.

The CDR3 sequence is CASSARGGTYNEQFF. CDR3 nucleotides: TGTGCCAGCAGCGCACGGGGGGGCACCTACAATGAGCAGTTCTTC. The chain combines TRBV5-6 with TRBJ2-1; TRBD2 agrees at 8 bases. Germline CDR1 reads SGHDT; CDR2 reads YYEEEE. CDR3 length: 15 amino acids. The V segment lost 4 bases and the J segment 2 bases; nucleotides outside the gene matches: 5.

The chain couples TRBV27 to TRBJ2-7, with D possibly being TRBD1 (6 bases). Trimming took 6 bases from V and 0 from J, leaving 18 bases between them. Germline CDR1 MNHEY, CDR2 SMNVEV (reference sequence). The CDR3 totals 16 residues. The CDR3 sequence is CASSPSRGTLSYEQYF. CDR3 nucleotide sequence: TGTGCCAGCAGCCCCTCGAGGGGGACCCTCTCCTACGAGCAGTACTTC.

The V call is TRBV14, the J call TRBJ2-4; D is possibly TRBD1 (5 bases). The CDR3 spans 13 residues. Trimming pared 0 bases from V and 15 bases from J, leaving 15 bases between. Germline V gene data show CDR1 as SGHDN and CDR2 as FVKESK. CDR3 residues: CASSQDGARFRYF. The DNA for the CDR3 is TGTGCCAGCAGCCAAGATGGGGCCAGATTTCGGTACTTC. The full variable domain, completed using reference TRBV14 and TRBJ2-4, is EAGVTQFPSHSVIEKGQTVTLRCDPISGHDNLYWYRRVMGKEIKFLLHFVKESKQDESGMPNNRFLAERTGGTYSTLKVQPAELEDSGVYFCASSQDGARFRYFGAGTRLSVL.

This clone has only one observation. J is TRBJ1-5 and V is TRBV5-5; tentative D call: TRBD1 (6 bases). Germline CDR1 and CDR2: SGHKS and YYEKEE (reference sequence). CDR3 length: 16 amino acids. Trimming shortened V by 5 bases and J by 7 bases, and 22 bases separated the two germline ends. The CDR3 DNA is TGTGCCAGCAGTCGCGAGGGACAAGGAGGTAGGCAGCCCCAGCATTTT. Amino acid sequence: CASSREGQGGRQPQHF.

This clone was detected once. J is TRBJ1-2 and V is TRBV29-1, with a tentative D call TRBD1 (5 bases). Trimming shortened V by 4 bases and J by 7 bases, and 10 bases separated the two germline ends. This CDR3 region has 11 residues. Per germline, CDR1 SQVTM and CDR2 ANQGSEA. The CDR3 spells CSVAWGGGYTF. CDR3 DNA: TGCAGCGTTGCTTGGGGCGGTGGCTACACCTTC.

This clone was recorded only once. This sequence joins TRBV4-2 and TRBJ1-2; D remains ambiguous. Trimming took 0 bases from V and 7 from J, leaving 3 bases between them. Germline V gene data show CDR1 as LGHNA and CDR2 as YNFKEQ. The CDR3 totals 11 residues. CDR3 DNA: TGTGCCAGCAGCCAAGAGCGTGGCTACACCTTC. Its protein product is CASSQERGYTF.

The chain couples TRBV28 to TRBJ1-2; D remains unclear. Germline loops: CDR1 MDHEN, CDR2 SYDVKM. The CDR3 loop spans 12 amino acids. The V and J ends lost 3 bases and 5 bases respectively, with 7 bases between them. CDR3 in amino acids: CASSLVDYGYTF. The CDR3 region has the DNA TGTGCCAGCAGTTTGGTAGATTATGGCTACACCTTC.

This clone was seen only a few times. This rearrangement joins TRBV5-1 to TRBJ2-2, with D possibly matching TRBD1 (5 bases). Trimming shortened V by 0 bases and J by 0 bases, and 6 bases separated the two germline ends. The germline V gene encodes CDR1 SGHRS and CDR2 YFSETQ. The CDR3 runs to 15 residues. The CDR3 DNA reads TGCGCCAGCAGCTTGGACAGGTCGAACACCGGGGAGCTGTTTTTT. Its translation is CASSLDRSNTGELFF.

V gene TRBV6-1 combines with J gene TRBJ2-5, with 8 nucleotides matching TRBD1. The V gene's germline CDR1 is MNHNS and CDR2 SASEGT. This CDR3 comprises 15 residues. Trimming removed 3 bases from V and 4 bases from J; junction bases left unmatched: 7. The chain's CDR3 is CASSEDRVSGETQYF. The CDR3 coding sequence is TGTGCCAGCAGTGAGGACAGGGTCTCGGGAGAGACCCAGTACTTC.

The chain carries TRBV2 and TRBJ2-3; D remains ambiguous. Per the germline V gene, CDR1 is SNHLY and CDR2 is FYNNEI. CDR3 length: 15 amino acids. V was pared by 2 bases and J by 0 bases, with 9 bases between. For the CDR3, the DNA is TGTGCCAGCAGTGAACGGCGGAAAAGCACAGATACGCAGTATTTT. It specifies CASSERRKSTDTQYF.